This record concerns one TCR beta chain sequence. This record comes from a study of cytomegalovirus exposure and HLA in healthy donors. The PCR made use of 60 Vbeta and 13 Jbeta primers. Clones were sequenced by immunoSEQ multiplex PCR, and TCRdb holds only the in-frame ones, with some missing. Among some 130,000 clones listed, 77% were seen once. Per germline, CDR1 SGHAT and CDR2 FQNNGV. Losses at the gene ends were 5 bases for V and 0 bases for J; bases not matched to a gene: 10. This CDR3 comprises 16 residues. Material: PBMCs. The rearrangement joins TRBV11-2 to TRBJ2-7; 7 bases line up with TRBD1. The clonotype comes from a male donor in good health and CMV-seronegative. In nucleotides, the CDR3 is TGTGCCAGCAGCAACCGACTGACAGGGCTCTCCTACGAGCAGTACTTC. Translation: CASSNRLTGLSYEQYF.